This TCR beta chain is drawn from a study of CXCR3-negative and CXCR3-positive naive CD8 T cells. The germline V gene has CDR1 SNHLY and CDR2 FYNNEI. The CDR3 has 14 residues. As for this clonotype: Its antigen is currently unknown.

Study results and caveats: In CXCR3-positive naive cells, the TRB CDR3s were more hydrophobic than in CXCR3-negative naive cells.

It was by 5' RACE with UMI labels that the TRB cDNA libraries were prepared. Using the 5' RACE reads, TCRdb records one entry per CDR3 protein without DNA. In total, the table holds about 130,000 distinct CDR3 sequences. The source of this sequence is a human donor in good health. Some clones in this sample may be carry-over from other donors' samples. The sequenced material came from naive CXCR3+ CD8+ T cells from blood. Subset defined: CD45RO-CCR7+CD27+CD95- naive CD8+ T cells expressing CXCR3 (TNR3+). The V gene is TRBV2, the J gene TRBJ2-7; with no DNA, the TCRdb D assignment of TRBD1 cannot be verified. CDR3 loop: CASLPRGISNEQYF.